This TCR beta chain was observed in a study of T cells in tuberculosis. This clone was detected a few times. The germline V and J ends were trimmed by 0 bases and 5 bases, with 10 bases remaining between them. The germline V gene has CDR1 GTSNPN and CDR2 SVGIG (reference sequence). The length of the CDR3 is 13 residues. Sequenced by immunoSEQ multiplex PCR; TCRdb stores in-frame clones only, minus some. The data hold some 41,000 clones, with roughly 93% observed a single time. The receptor comes from a donor between 10 and 35 years old with latent tuberculosis or without tuberculosis infection. Some clones in this sample may be carry-over from other donors' samples. V gene TRBV30 combines with J gene TRBJ1-2, with a weak D call TRBD1 (5 bases). Sequenced sample: PBMCs. CDR3 protein: CAWSVGQGYGYTF. CDR3 bases: TGTGCCTGGAGTGTAGGTCAGGGATATGGCTACACCTTC. Based on the CDR3 plus reference TRBV30 and TRBJ1-2, the full variable domain is SQTIHQWPATLVQPVGSPLSLECTVEGTSNPNLYWYRQAAGRGLQLLFYSVGIGQISSEVPQNLSASRPQDRQFILSSKKLLLSDSGFYLCAWSVGQGYGYTFGSGTRLTVV.